These 30 T cell receptor beta chains came from one sample sequenced in a study of T cell changes during pregnancy in multiple sclerosis. Produced via immunoSEQ multiplex PCR; TCRdb's table is partial and in-frame only. Of some 93,000 clones listed, roughly nine tenths are singletons. Here the sequenced sample was peripheral blood, taken after pregnancy. All receptors derive from a female donor in good health, enrolled as a control in a pregnancy study.

The gene calls are TRBV11-3 and TRBJ2-2, with D possibly TRBD2 on 5 matching bases. Trimming cost V 2 bases and J 6 bases, with 16 bases left between them. Germline values: CDR1 SGHNT, CDR2 YENEEA. The CDR3 runs to 16 residues. The CDR3 protein is CASSLRGQTGPGELFF. CDR3 bases: TGTGCCAGCAGCTTACGGGGTCAGACCGGCCCCGGGGAGCTGTTTTTT.

V usage is TRBV6-1 and J usage is TRBJ2-7; TRBD2 might be the D (7 bases). The CDR3 length is 14 residues. The V end lost 7 bases, the J end lost 2 bases, and 15 bases lay between the germline ends. Germline CDR1 is MNHNS and CDR2 is SASEGT. CDR3 residues: CASTGRGLAYEQYF. In nucleotides, the CDR3 is TGTGCCAGCACCGGGCGGGGGCTAGCCTACGAGCAGTACTTC.

This chain joins TRBV5-8 and TRBJ2-1; the match to TRBD1 covers 7 bases. The CDR3 contains 15 residues. CDR1 is SGHTS and CDR2 is YDEGEE in the germline V gene. The ends lost 4 bases at V and 0 bases at J; junction bases unmatched: 4. CDR3 amino acids: CASSRDRGSYNEQFF. In nucleotides, the CDR3 is TGTGCCAGCAGCCGGGACAGAGGCTCCTACAATGAGCAGTTCTTC.

DNA for the CDR3: TGTGCCAGTAGTATAGACCGGGAGGAAAAACTGTTTTTT. Its translation is CASSIDREEKLFF. The chain joins TRBV19 to TRBJ1-4; D is unclear. The germline V gene encodes CDR1 LNHDA and CDR2 SQIVND (reference sequence). This CDR3 has 13 residues. Trimming cost V 0 bases and J 8 bases, with 7 bases left between them.

The chain is built from TRBV10-3 and TRBJ2-3, with TRBD1 matching over 9 bases. Germline loops: CDR1 ENHRY, CDR2 SYGVKD. The CDR3 is 19 amino acids. V lost 2 bases to trimming and J lost 5 bases; unmatched junction nucleotides: 17. The CDR3 spells CAISETLVRDREFRDTQYF. CDR3 in DNA: TGTGCCATCAGTGAGACCCTCGTGAGGGACAGGGAGTTTAGAGATACGCAGTATTTT.

The V and J genes are TRBV13 and TRBJ1-4; 8 bases are a match to TRBD1. CDR1 and CDR2 from the germline V gene are PRHDT and FYEKMQ (reference sequence). The trim removed 5 bases at V and 10 bases at J, leaving 15 bases unmatched. The CDR3 sequence is 16 residues long. The CDR3: CASSTRTGRTAGKLFF. DNA of the CDR3: TGTGCCAGCAGCACCAGGACAGGGAGGACCGCGGGAAAACTGTTTTTT.

This clone occurred once. The genes are TRBV5-1 and TRBJ2-7; 12 bases map to TRBD2. CDR1 SGHRS and CDR2 YFSETQ come from the germline V gene. V trimming: 2 bases; J trimming: 3 bases; junction bases outside the gene matches: 3. This CDR3 spans 15 amino acids. As DNA, the CDR3 is TGCGCCAGCAGCTTTACTAGCGGGGGGATCTACGAGCAGTACTTC. Amino acids: CASSFTSGGIYEQYF.

This clone is a singleton in its sample. The CDR3 protein is CASSSGGNPRTGELFF. CDR3 DNA sequence: TGTGCCAGCTCTAGCGGGGGTAACCCCAGGACCGGGGAGCTGTTTTTT. The rearrangement links TRBV27 to TRBJ2-2, with 10 positions matching TRBD2. From germline, CDR1 is MNHEY and CDR2 SMNVEV (reference sequence). The CDR3 is 16 amino acids. V gave up 8 bases and J gave up 5 bases; unmatched junction bases: 11.

The V gene is TRBV28, the J gene TRBJ1-2; D perhaps matches TRBD1 (5 bases). The CDR3 is made up of 14 amino acids. V lost 8 bases, J lost 8 bases, and 21 bases lay in between. The V gene's germline CDR1 is MDHEN and CDR2 SYDVKM. CDR3: CASGRPRGTRGYTF. DNA of the CDR3: TGTGCCAGCGGCCGACCCCGGGGGACCCGAGGCTACACCTTC.

The chain joins TRBV19 to TRBJ1-6, with 7 bases lining up with TRBD1. The V and J ends lost 5 bases and 5 bases, in that order; junction bases with no gene match: 6. The CDR3 is 15 residues long. From germline, CDR1 is LNHDA and CDR2 SQIVND (reference sequence). The CDR3 nucleotides are TGTGCCAGTAGTGGCCTTCAGGGGGATAATTCACCCCTCCACTTT. This gives the protein CASSGLQGDNSPLHF.

The gene calls are TRBV6-6 and TRBJ2-5; TRBD2 aligns across 7 bases. V was pared by 0 bases and J by 2 bases, with 3 bases of the junction left unmatched. CDR1 is MNHNY, CDR2 SVGAGI, per germline (reference sequence). The CDR3 is 15 amino acids. The CDR3 loop reads CASSYSGGGQETQYF. CDR3 nucleotides: TGTGCCAGCAGTTACTCGGGCGGGGGTCAAGAGACCCAGTACTTC.

The chain has TRBV28 and TRBJ2-1; TRBD2 aligns across 7 bases. CDR3 length equals 19 residues. Germline V gene data show CDR1 as MDHEN and CDR2 as SYDVKM. The junction had 19 bases not matched to a gene; V was cut back by 5 bases and J by 3 bases. The CDR3: CASSPNLSRARGNYNEQFF. CDR3 coding DNA: TGTGCCAGCAGTCCGAACCTAAGTCGGGCGCGGGGGAACTACAATGAGCAGTTCTTC.

This clone was detected only once. The chain joins TRBV15 to TRBJ2-7; D is undetermined. CDR3 length: 15 amino acids. Trimming shortened V by 0 bases and J by 0 bases, and 9 bases separated the two germline ends. Per the germline V gene, CDR1 is LNHNV and CDR2 is YYDKDF (reference sequence). CDR3 nucleotide sequence: TGTGCCACCAGCAGAGATCTTACTGACTCCTACGAGCAGTACTTC. It yields the protein CATSRDLTDSYEQYF.

This chain joins TRBV7-9 and TRBJ2-7, with 8 bases aligning to TRBD1. Germline-derived CDR1 and CDR2 are SEHNR and FQNEAQ (reference sequence). Trimming at V came to 5 bases and at J to 0 bases, leaving 6 bases not matched to a gene. The length of the CDR3 is 15 residues. DNA for the CDR3: TGTGCCAGCAGCGGGGTGGGACAGGTCTCCTACGAGCAGTACTTC. Residues: CASSGVGQVSYEQYF.

The chain has TRBV6-5 and TRBJ1-5, with D tentatively TRBD1 (6 bases). Germline values: CDR1 MNHEY, CDR2 SVGAGI. V lost 6 bases and J 0 bases, leaving 9 bases between the germline ends. CDR3 length equals 14 residues. CDR3 coding DNA: TGTGCCAGCAGCAGGACAGCTAGCAATCAGCCCCAGCATTTT. Translating it yields CASSRTASNQPQHF.

This clone was observed once. J is TRBJ2-1 and V is TRBV4-3, with 9 bases matching TRBD2. Looked up from germline, CDR1 is LGHNA and CDR2 is YSLEER. The CDR3 is 15 residues long. Trimming took 2 bases from V and 8 from J; bases not matched to a gene: 7. CDR3 amino acids: CASSQSSSGAYEQFF. The CDR3 coding sequence is TGCGCCAGCAGCCAATCGTCTAGCGGGGCATATGAGCAGTTCTTC.

The count of this clone is one. The gene calls are TRBV6-5 and TRBJ1-5; D is perhaps TRBD1 (5 bases). This CDR3 contains 14 residues. The germline CDR1 and CDR2 sequences are MNHEY and SVGAGI. V lost 2 bases, J lost 7 bases, and 12 bases lay in between. The CDR3 spells CASSYRAGRQPQHF. DNA of the CDR3: TGTGCCAGCAGTTACCGAGCGGGGCGACAGCCCCAGCATTTT.

With regard to this clone: The junction and the germline gene differ at one end; a read error may be behind it. V and J are TRBV18 and TRBJ2-7, with D possibly matching TRBD2 (5 bases). CDR1 KGHSH and CDR2 LQKENI come from the germline V gene. CDR3 length: 14 amino acids. The CDR3 reads CASSPRRGSYEQYF. In nucleotides, the CDR3 is TGTGCCAGCTCCCCACGCCGGGGTTCCTACGAGCAGTACTTC.

J is TRBJ2-7 and V is TRBV6-5, with 7 bases that match TRBD2. The length of the CDR3 is 12 residues. CDR1 MNHEY and CDR2 SVGAGI come from the germline V gene. V lost 9 bases and J lost 4; bases outside the gene matches: 6. This CDR3 reads CASGRAPYEQYF. The CDR3 bases are TGTGCCAGTGGGAGGGCCCCGTACGAGCAGTACTTC.

This chain links TRBV23-1 with TRBJ1-2; tentatively, D is TRBD1 (6 bases). TRBV23-1 is sorted into the ORF group, with uncertain function. The ends were cut back, 3 bases at V and 7 bases at J, with 27 bases in the middle. This CDR3 comprises 18 residues. The chain's CDR3 is CASSHPPTPGTTRAGYTF. The CDR3 DNA sequence: TGCGCCAGCAGTCACCCCCCGACGCCCGGGACAACTAGGGCTGGCTACACCTTC.

V is TRBV11-2 and J is TRBJ2-3; 9 positions match TRBD2. V lost 2 bases and J lost 0; bases outside the gene matches: 9. CDR1 and CDR2 (germline): SGHAT, FQNNGV. This CDR3 spans 18 amino acids. CDR3 nucleotide sequence: TGTGCCAGCAGCTTAACGAGCGGGGGGCACACTAGCACAGATACGCAGTATTTT. This sequence encodes CASSLTSGGHTSTDTQYF.

This clone was observed many times. The chain employs TRBV6-4 and TRBJ2-1; the D gene is possibly TRBD2 (5 bases). The CDR3 runs to 16 residues. CDR1 and CDR2 (germline): MRHNA, SNTAGT. The V and J ends lost 0 bases and 4 bases respectively, with 13 bases between them. DNA of the CDR3: TGTGCCAGCAGTGACTCTCGGGGTGAACCTTACAATGAGCAGTTCTTC. Its translation is CASSDSRGEPYNEQFF.

This clone ranks as medium-sized (0.01 to 0.1%). The CDR3 DNA follows: TGTGCCAGCAGTGAGATCAGCGGGGGGGCGACAGATACGCAGTATTTT. Encoded protein: CASSEISGGATDTQYF. The rearrangement links TRBV6-4 to TRBJ2-3, with 10 positions matching TRBD2. From germline, CDR1 is MRHNA and CDR2 SNTAGT. The V segment lost 3 bases and the J segment 3 bases; nucleotides outside the gene matches: 6. CDR3 size: 16 residues.

The chain couples TRBV20-1 to TRBJ2-5; the D is unclear. V gave up 6 bases and J gave up 3 bases, with 8 bases separating them. The CDR3 extends over 11 amino acids. The germline CDR1 and CDR2 sequences are DFQATT and SNEGSKA (reference sequence). DNA of the CDR3: TGCAGTGCCAAACTGGAAGAGACCCAGTACTTC. Its protein is CSAKLEETQYF.

The chain uses TRBV2 and TRBJ1-2, with D uncertain. Germline lookup yields CDR1 SNHLY and CDR2 FYNNEI. V dropped 6 bases and J dropped 1 base, with 15 bases sitting between them. The CDR3 length is 15 residues. DNA for the CDR3: TGTGCCAGCAGCGATCTGGCAGGTGTTAACTATGGCTACACCTTC. It specifies CASSDLAGVNYGYTF.

This chain uses TRBV7-9 with TRBJ2-3; 8 positions agree with TRBD1. This CDR3 comprises 15 residues. V was pared by 5 bases and J by 1 base, with 5 bases of the junction left unmatched. CDR1 and CDR2 (germline): SEHNR, FQNEAQ (reference sequence). CDR3 DNA: TGTGCCAGCAGCCCACCGGGACAGGGCACAGATACGCAGTATTTT. Amino acids: CASSPPGQGTDTQYF.

This clone appeared once. The genes are TRBV29-1 and TRBJ1-2; no definite D call. V shed 5 bases and J shed 3 bases, with 13 bases lying between them. Germline CDR1 SQVTM, CDR2 ANQGSEA. The length of the CDR3 is 13 residues. The CDR3 DNA follows: TGCAGCGTTCACAAACACCAAGACTATGGCTACACCTTC. Encoded protein: CSVHKHQDYGYTF. The full variable domain, its missing parts supplied by reference TRBV29-1 and TRBJ1-2, is SAVISQKPSRDICQRGTSLTIQCQVDSQVTMMFWYRQQPGQSLTLIATANQGSEATYESGFVIDKFPISRPNLTFSTLTVSNMSPEDSSIYLCSVHKHQDYGYTFGSGTRLTVV.

V is TRBV27 and J is TRBJ1-6; 11 nucleotides align to TRBD1. Germline lookup yields CDR1 MNHEY and CDR2 SMNVEV (reference sequence). The CDR3 sequence is 15 residues long. Losses at the gene ends were 2 bases for V and 7 bases for J; bases not matched to a gene: 1. The CDR3 is CASSLGTGGNSPLHF. CDR3 nucleotide sequence: TGTGCCAGCAGTTTAGGGACAGGGGGAAATTCACCCCTCCACTTT.

The CDR3 coding sequence is TGTGCCAGCAGCCCGGGCGGGAGCGGCCCCTCCTACAATGAGCAGTTCTTC. It codes for CASSPGGSGPSYNEQFF. The rearrangement joins TRBV4-2 to TRBJ2-1, with TRBD2 identical over 7 bases. The CDR3 has 17 residues. The germline gives CDR1 LGHNA, CDR2 YNFKEQ. V lost 4 bases to trimming and J lost 0 bases; unmatched junction nucleotides: 9.

The chain employs TRBV6-1 and TRBJ2-5; weak D call: TRBD1 (6 bases). Germline V lookup: CDR1 MNHNS, CDR2 SASEGT. Trimming shortened V by 6 bases and J by 1 base, and 12 bases separated the two germline ends. CDR3 length: 14 amino acids. This CDR3 is CASRIQGIQETQYF. In DNA form, the CDR3 reads TGTGCCAGCAGGATACAGGGAATCCAAGAGACCCAGTACTTC.